One and the same sample provided the 18 T cell receptor beta chains below, sequenced in a study of T cells in Graves' hyperthyroidism and ophthalmopathy. RNA transcripts provided the source from which TCR beta CDR3 regions were amplified. The TCR CDR3 first-round RT-PCR relied on the HTBI primer set. TCRdb called the multiplex PCR reads again in MiXCR, with one record for every CDR3 protein. The sample gives about 610,000 distinct CDR3 sequences, roughly 15% of which show up once; around 4.1% is in the top ten. Sequenced input: blood. The receptors derive from a middle-aged woman with Graves' ophthalmopathy.

The V gene is TRBV4-1, the J gene TRBJ2-3, with D unresolved. The V end lost 1 base, the J end lost 5 bases, and 16 bases lay between the germline ends. Germline V gene data show CDR1 as MGHRA and CDR2 as YSYEKL. The CDR3 runs 16 residues. The CDR3 sequence: CASSQGGGPIRDTQYF. The CDR3 bases are TGCGCCAGCAGCCAAGGAGGCGGCCCAATTAGAGATACGCAGTATTTT.

This clonotype has a count of ten or more. The rearrangement joins TRBV24-1 to TRBJ2-2; TRBD2 is a possible D gene (6 bases). V lost 4 bases to trimming and J lost 7 bases, with 12 bases between them. CDR3 length: 14 amino acids. Germline values: CDR1 KGHDR, CDR2 SFDVKD. CDR3 nucleotide sequence: TGTGCCACCAGTGAAACGGAGGGCCACGGGGAGCTGTTTTTT. Translated: CATSETEGHGELFF.

In this sample, this clonotype turned up many times. This sequence joins TRBV6-2 or TRBV6-3 and TRBJ1-2; D not certain. The germline CDR1 and CDR2 sequences are MNHEY and SVGEGT. The CDR3 contains 13 residues. V was pared by 7 bases and J by 6 bases, with 15 bases between. CDR3 bases: TGTGCCAGCAAGCCTCCTGCCCCTGATGGCTACACCTTC. It codes for CASKPPAPDGYTF.

This clonotype was counted between two and nine times. This chain connects TRBV3-1 to TRBJ2-7; a weak D match, TRBD2 (6 bases). The germline CDR1 and CDR2 sequences are LGHDT and YNNKEL (reference sequence). V lost 4 bases and J lost 0, with 10 bases in between. The CDR3 is 14 residues long. The CDR3 DNA reads as TGTGCCAGCAGCCCGAGGGACTTCTCCTACGAGCAGTACTTC. Translated, it gives CASSPRDFSYEQYF.

This clonotype has a handful of counts. This chain uses TRBV7-2 with TRBJ2-7; no reliable D call. Between the trimmed V and J ends, which lost 2 bases and 6 bases, there was a span of 8 bases. There are 12 residues in the CDR3. Germline CDR1 and CDR2: SGHTA and FQGNSA. This chain's CDR3 is CASSLYFGEQYF. In DNA, the CDR3 is TGTGCCAGCAGCTTATATTTTGGCGAGCAGTACTTC.

V and J are TRBV5-1 and TRBJ2-5; the match to TRBD2 covers 8 bases. The length of the CDR3 is 16 residues. V lost 3 bases to trimming and J lost 7 bases; unmatched junction nucleotides: 14. Germline loops: CDR1 SGHRS, CDR2 YFSETQ. DNA for the CDR3: TGCGCCAGCAGCTCCAACCCCGGGAACGCGGGGGGGACCCAGTACTTC. Its protein product is CASSSNPGNAGGTQYF. Complete variable domain (other parts from reference TRBV5-1 and TRBJ2-5): KAGVTQTPRYLIKTRGQQVTLSCSPISGHRSVSWYQQTPGQGLQFLFEYFSETQRNKGNFPGRFSGRQFSNSRSEMNVSTLELGDSALYLCASSSNPGNAGGTQYFGPGTRLLVL.

The table lists this clonotype with many counts. V is TRBV28 and J is TRBJ1-2; TRBD1 matches at 7 bases. CDR3 size: 17 residues. V trimming: 6 bases; J trimming: 8 bases; junction bases outside the gene matches: 21. Germline V gene sequence: CDR1 MDHEN, CDR2 SYDVKM. Here the CDR3 DNA reads TGTGCCAGCAGCCTAACCAGGGGGGGTTTCTCCCTCAAGGGCTACACCTTC. Encoded protein: CASSLTRGGFSLKGYTF.

This clonotype was observed many times. The chain uses TRBV7-6 and TRBJ1-3; D is unresolved. CDR3 length: 15 amino acids. Germline-derived CDR1 and CDR2 are SGHVS and FNYEAQ. Trimming took 0 bases from V and 2 from J, leaving 8 bases between them. This chain's CDR3 is CASSLAGTTGNTIYF. The CDR3 DNA follows: TGTGCCAGCAGCTTAGCCGGTACTACTGGAAACACCATATATTTT.

This clonotype has a handful of counts. The rearrangement links TRBV19 to TRBJ1-6; 8 bases map to TRBD1. Germline-derived CDR1 and CDR2 are LNHDA and SQIVND (reference sequence). V gave up 6 bases and J gave up 5 bases; unmatched junction bases: 6. This CDR3 spans 15 amino acids. The DNA of the CDR3 is TGTGCCAGTAGGCGGGGGACAGGCGATAATTCACCCCTCCACTTT. This sequence encodes CASRRGTGDNSPLHF.

In its sample, this clonotype was seen a few times. V and J are TRBV20-1 and TRBJ2-7, with 14 positions matching TRBD2. CDR1 and CDR2 (germline): DFQATT, SNEGSKA (reference sequence). The J segment lost 5 bases and the V segment lost 4 bases, leaving 7 bases of the junction unmatched. The CDR3 is 15 amino acids. The chain's CDR3 is CSATGLAGDIHEQYF. The CDR3 nucleotides are TGCAGTGCTACGGGACTAGCGGGAGACATCCACGAGCAGTACTTC.

This clonotype came up many times. The rearrangement joins TRBV4-2 to TRBJ1-1; TRBD1 might be the D (6 bases). Deletions cut 0 bases from V and 0 bases from J, with 11 bases between. CDR1 and CDR2 (germline): LGHNA, YNFKEQ. CDR3 size: 16 residues. The DNA of the CDR3 is TGTGCCAGCAGCCAAGACCCAGGGGTGATGAACACTGAAGCTTTCTTT. Encoded protein: CASSQDPGVMNTEAFF.

This clonotype has at least ten counts. This rearrangement joins TRBV11-1 to TRBJ2-7, with 9 bases that match TRBD1. CDR1 is SGHAT, CDR2 FQDESV, per germline (reference sequence). This CDR3 has 18 amino acids. The V and J ends lost 5 bases and 0 bases, in that order; junction bases with no gene match: 14. The DNA of the CDR3 is TGTGCCAGCAGCCCAGCAATAGGAGGACAGGGGAGCTCCTACGAGCAGTACTTC. This encodes CASSPAIGGQGSSYEQYF.

This clonotype was observed at least ten times. The chain joins TRBV6-5 to TRBJ2-5, with TRBD1 matching over 8 bases. V lost 7 bases and J lost 5; bases outside the gene matches: 9. The CDR3 loop spans 14 amino acids. Germline values: CDR1 MNHEY, CDR2 SVGAGI. The CDR3 reads CASKTDRGSETQYF. CDR3 nucleotide sequence: TGTGCCAGCAAGACCGACAGGGGAAGTGAGACCCAGTACTTC.

This clonotype occurred a few times. The V and J genes are TRBV20-1 and TRBJ1-5; a possible D gene is TRBD1 (5 bases). Germline V gene lookup returns CDR1 DFQATT and CDR2 SNEGSKA (reference sequence). CDR3 length: 15 amino acids. V gave up 3 bases and J gave up 5 bases, with 17 bases separating them. The CDR3 coding sequence is TGCAGTGCTAGGGGGGGGGATTTTTACCATCAGCCCCAGCATTTT. Its translation is CSARGGDFYHQPQHF.

This clonotype was counted many times. The chain links TRBV6-5 to TRBJ1-2; 8 positions match TRBD1. V dropped 0 bases and J dropped 8; count of bases not matched to a gene: 8. The CDR3 runs 15 residues. The germline V gene encodes CDR1 MNHEY and CDR2 SVGAGI. The CDR3 coding sequence is TGTGCCAGCAGTTACTCGTCTGCAGGGGGCTTAGGCTACACCTTC. This sequence encodes CASSYSSAGGLGYTF.

This clonotype has a count of ten or more. The rearrangement joins TRBV6-2 or TRBV6-3 to TRBJ1-1; 7 nucleotides match TRBD1. The CDR3 is 13 amino acids. V dropped 8 bases and J dropped 3; count of bases not matched to a gene: 6. Per germline, CDR1 MNHEY and CDR2 SVGEGT. CDR3 bases: TGTGCCAGCCACCGGACAGGCTACACTGAAGCTTTCTTT. Translated: CASHRTGYTEAFF.

This clonotype was counted between two and nine times. The chain couples TRBV7-8 to TRBJ1-2; 7 bases agree with TRBD1. The trim removed 5 bases at V and 1 base at J, leaving 16 bases unmatched. The CDR3 totals 18 residues. Germline V CDR1 and CDR2: SGHVS, FQNEAQ. Written as DNA, the CDR3 is TGTGCCAGCAGCCCCTCGCGACAGGGAGAGTACCTTAACTATGGCTACACCTTC. Translated, it gives CASSPSRQGEYLNYGYTF.

This clonotype was seen many times. The chain employs TRBV29-1 and TRBJ2-7, with TRBD2 identical over 7 bases. Unmatched junction bases numbered 5, after V lost 0 bases and J lost 3 bases. In germline, CDR1 is SQVTM, CDR2 ANQGSEA. This CDR3 is built from 14 residues. DNA of the CDR3: TGCAGCGTTGAAGATACTAGCGCTTTCTACGAGCAGTACTTC. Translated, it gives CSVEDTSAFYEQYF.